This T cell receptor beta chain is drawn from a study of shared clonotypes between healthy human individuals. Overall study results and limits: Memory subsets generally showed smaller estimated richness than naive subsets did. Clonotype sharing among donors, it was expected, would be affected by sequencing depth.

Every donor was a Caucasian adult from Nashville, Tennessee. About this clone itself: Its cognate antigen is unknown. Other DNA sequences from this sample encode an identical CDR3 as well.

Germline values: CDR1 MNHNS, CDR2 SASEGT. V gave up 2 bases and J gave up 4 bases, with 8 bases separating them. The CDR3 extends over 13 amino acids. Data came from immunoSEQ multiplex PCR; TCRdb stores just in-frame clones and leaves some out. The table shows 2 million to 3 million clones, with 93% occurring only once. Material: naive CD4+ T cells from PBMCs. Subset denoted: CD45RA+ positively selected. This TCR was sampled from a man younger than 30 in good health. Some clones in this sample may be carry-over from other donors' samples. The genes are TRBV6-1 and TRBJ1-2; TRBD1 is a possible D gene (6 bases). The CDR3 nucleotides read TGTGCCAGCAGTGAACCACAGGGCTATGGCTACACCTTC. This gives the protein CASSEPQGYGYTF.